Shown below are 30 T cell receptor beta chains from a single sample sequenced in a study of patients and donors after allogeneic stem cell transplantation. TCRdb re-analysed the RT-PCR reads in MiXCR, keeping a single row per CDR3 protein. The sample shows about 960,000 distinct CDR3 sequences, over 15% of them seen only once. The sample was blood, either unsorted or a sorted T cell fraction (not recorded which). The source of these receptors is a human donor who was either an allogeneic HSCT recipient or a stem cell or donor lymphocyte infusion donor (not recorded which). It is not recorded whose cells these are; they may come from a transplant donor.

The rearrangement uses TRBV28 and TRBJ2-1, with 7 bases matching TRBD2. In germline, CDR1 is MDHEN, CDR2 SYDVKM. This CDR3 is 15 amino acids long. With 0 bases clipped from V and 9 bases from J, the junction kept 8 bases outside the gene matches. The CDR3 DNA sequence: TGTGCCAGCAGTTTATGGGGCGGGAGCTCTATTGAGCAGTTCTTC. Protein sequence: CASSLWGGSSIEQFF. Full variable domain (missing parts from reference TRBV28 and TRBJ2-1): DVKVTQSSRYLVKRTGEKVFLECVQDMDHENMFWYRQDPGLGLRLIYFSYDVKMKEKGDIPEGYSVSREKKERFSLILESASTNQTSMYLCASSLWGGSSIEQFFGPGTRLTVL.

This clonotype was counted between two and nine times. The chain employs TRBV6-1 and TRBJ1-6, with D hard to call. Trimming pared 1 base from V and 9 bases from J, leaving 13 bases between. This CDR3 is built from 15 residues. Germline-derived CDR1 and CDR2 are MNHNS and SASEGT. Written as DNA, the CDR3 is TGTGCCAGCAGTGAAGACACCCGCGCATCTTCACCCCTCCACTTT. Protein sequence: CASSEDTRASSPLHF.

Notes on this clonotype: The junction and the germline gene differ at one end; a read error may be behind it. The CDR3 DNA sequence: TGTGCCAGCAGCTCGCTAAGAGATCACCCCCAGCATTTT. Its translation: CASSSLRDHPQHF. The chain is built from TRBV7-9 and TRBJ1-5, with D unclear. CDR1 and CDR2 from the germline V gene are SEHNR and FQNEAQ (reference sequence). The CDR3 totals 13 residues. Based on the CDR3 plus reference TRBV7-9 and TRBJ1-5, the full variable domain is DTGVSQNPRHKITKRGQNVTFRCDPISEHNRLYWYRQTLGQGPEFLTYFQNEAQLEKSRLLSDRFSAERPKGSFSTLEIQRTEQGDSAMYLCASSSLRDHPQHFGDGTRLSIL.

This clonotype was detected a few times. The chain has TRBV3-1 and TRBJ2-2; possible D gene TRBD2, 5 bases. Trimming removed 7 bases from V and 2 bases from J, with 11 bases in between. Germline lookup yields CDR1 LGHDT and CDR2 YNNKEL (reference sequence). The CDR3 covers 14 residues. CDR3 nucleotide sequence: TGTGCCAGCACCCAGACTACCAACACCGGGGAGCTGTTTTTT. Translated, it gives CASTQTTNTGELFF.

This clonotype was recorded a few times. The chain carries TRBV9 and TRBJ2-1; D possibly corresponds to TRBD1 (6 bases). V lost 0 bases to trimming and J lost 9 bases, with 10 bases between them. The CDR3 is 13 residues long. Germline V gene data show CDR1 as SGDLS and CDR2 as YYNGEE. The CDR3 region is CASSVGTAFEQFF. CDR3 nucleotide sequence: TGTGCCAGCAGCGTAGGGACAGCCTTTGAGCAGTTCTTC.

The V gene is TRBV19, the J gene TRBJ1-2; D gene unclear. From germline, CDR1 is LNHDA and CDR2 SQIVND (reference sequence). V was cut by 7 bases and J by 2 bases, with 8 bases left in between. The CDR3 runs 12 residues. CDR3: CASKEGNYGYTF. The CDR3 DNA reads as TGTGCCAGTAAGGAGGGAAACTATGGCTACACCTTC. Filled out from reference TRBV19 and TRBJ1-2, the complete variable domain reads DGGITQSPKYLFRKEGQNVTLSCEQNLNHDAMYWYRQDPGQGLRLIYYSQIVNDFQKGDIAEGYSVSREKKESFPLTVTSAQKNPTAFYLCASKEGNYGYTFGSGTRLTVV.

In its sample, this clonotype was seen a few times. This chain uses TRBV12-3 or TRBV12-4 with TRBJ1-5, with TRBD1 identical over 8 bases. There are 16 residues in the CDR3. J lost 9 bases, V lost 4 bases, and 14 bases had no gene match. The CDR3 spells CASSWGPDRDLSPQHF. The CDR3 coding sequence is TGTGCCAGCAGTTGGGGCCCGGACAGGGATCTCTCGCCCCAGCATTTT.

The chain couples TRBV2 to TRBJ2-3; 8 positions match TRBD2. CDR3 length: 16 residues. Trimming removed 4 bases from V and 1 base from J; junction bases left unmatched: 7. Germline CDR1 SNHLY, CDR2 FYNNEI. CDR3 DNA: TGTGCCAGCAGTGGTGGGCGGGGGGCTGGCACAGATACGCAGTATTTT. Residues: CASSGGRGAGTDTQYF.

Ten or more counts support this clonotype. V usage is TRBV27 and J usage is TRBJ2-7; 10 bases match TRBD2. Germline CDR1 reads MNHEY; CDR2 reads SMNVEV (reference sequence). The CDR3 consists of 14 residues. The junction had 3 bases not matched to a gene; V was cut back by 5 bases and J by 2 bases. The CDR3 loop is CASSPGLAAYEQYF. The CDR3 coding sequence is TGTGCCAGCAGTCCCGGACTAGCGGCCTACGAGCAGTACTTC.

This clonotype was seen only a few times. V usage is TRBV29-1 and J usage is TRBJ1-1; D may be TRBD1 (5 bases). CDR3 length: 12 amino acids. The V and J ends lost 4 bases and 6 bases respectively, with 12 bases between them. The V gene's germline CDR1 is SQVTM and CDR2 ANQGSEA. The CDR3 sequence is CSVGKGLAEAFF. DNA of the CDR3: TGCAGCGTTGGCAAGGGGTTGGCTGAAGCTTTCTTT.

The table lists this clonotype with a few counts. This chain links TRBV10-3 with TRBJ2-1, with a tentative D call TRBD2 (5 bases). The CDR3 contains 16 residues. Germline V gene data show CDR1 as ENHRY and CDR2 as SYGVKD. Trimming left V 3 bases short and J 1 base short, with 13 bases between. As DNA, the CDR3 is TGTGCCATCAGTGATCCCGACGGGGATTCCTACAATGAGCAGTTCTTC. Its translation: CAISDPDGDSYNEQFF.

This clonotype was found a few times. The chain employs TRBV5-6 and TRBJ2-7; 10 positions agree with TRBD1. The CDR3 length is 17 residues. J lost 0 bases, V lost 3 bases, and 9 bases had no gene match. Germline lookup yields CDR1 SGHDT and CDR2 YYEEEE. CDR3 sequence reads: CASSYFHGTGASYEQYF. The CDR3 DNA follows: TGTGCCAGCAGCTATTTCCACGGGACAGGGGCCTCCTACGAGCAGTACTTC.

The chain employs TRBV6-5 and TRBJ1-2, with TRBD1 matching over 9 bases. Germline V lookup: CDR1 MNHEY, CDR2 SVGAGI. J was trimmed by 6 bases and V by 4 bases; bases with no gene match: 9. The CDR3 has 15 amino acids. CDR3 in DNA: TGTGCCAGCAGTTCCCGGGACAGGGCAGTCGATGGCTACACCTTC. It translates to CASSSRDRAVDGYTF.

Worth noting for this clonotype: Germline is not matched at one junction end, which may reflect a read error. CDR3 coding DNA: TGTGCCAGCAGATTAGGGGGCTATTACACTGAAGCTTTCTTT. Translating gives CASRLGGYYTEAFF. This rearrangement joins TRBV11-2 to TRBJ1-1; 7 bases match TRBD1. Germline loops: CDR1 SGHAT, CDR2 FQNNGV. The CDR3 length is 14 residues.

This clonotype came up a few times. The chain uses TRBV12-3 or TRBV12-4 and TRBJ1-6, with 9 nucleotides matching TRBD1. The CDR3 totals 14 residues. With 6 bases clipped from V and 10 bases from J, the junction kept 7 bases outside the gene matches. The CDR3 region has the DNA TGTGCCAGCAGGTGGGGACAGGGCGGATCACCCCTCCACTTT. Its translation: CASRWGQGGSPLHF.

The chain couples TRBV6-5 to TRBJ2-1; 9 positions agree with TRBD1. V shed 3 bases and J 8 bases; nucleotides not matched to a gene: 8. Per the germline V gene, CDR1 is MNHEY and CDR2 is SVGAGI. The length of the CDR3 is 15 residues. CDR3 bases: TGTGCCAGCAGTTATTCCGGGACAGGGCGGGATGAGCAGTTCTTC. It yields the protein CASSYSGTGRDEQFF.

This clonotype was seen a few times. Here the CDR3 DNA reads TGTGCCAGCAGTGCCAGCCTTCGGGACAGGGGGCATGGCTACACCTTC. It is translated as CASSASLRDRGHGYTF. The chain carries TRBV25-1 and TRBJ1-2; 12 bases fit TRBD1. V lost 4 bases, J lost 6 bases, and 9 bases stayed unmatched. The CDR3 runs to 16 residues. Germline V CDR1 and CDR2: MGHDK, SYGVNS.

This chain uses TRBV30 with TRBJ1-3; D perhaps matches TRBD1 (5 bases). The CDR3 is 17 residues long. Trimming pared 4 bases from V and 0 bases from J, leaving 19 bases between. Germline loops: CDR1 GTSNPN, CDR2 SVGIG (reference sequence). CDR3 region: CAWTGTPTTNSGNTIYF. CDR3 in DNA: TGTGCCTGGACCGGGACTCCGACTACTAACTCTGGAAACACCATATATTTT.

This chain links TRBV20-1 with TRBJ2-1; 11 nucleotides line up with TRBD2. The CDR3 contains 18 residues. V gave up 4 bases and J gave up 0 bases; unmatched junction bases: 11. Germline V gene data show CDR1 as DFQATT and CDR2 as SNEGSKA (reference sequence). CDR3 sequence (DNA): TGCAGTGCTATCCTCCCTAGCGGGGGGCCGAGCTCCTACAATGAGCAGTTCTTC. As protein: CSAILPSGGPSSYNEQFF.

The chain's CDR3 is CASSLKQLNEQFF. The CDR3 DNA is TGTGCCAGCAGTTTGAAACAGCTCAATGAGCAGTTCTTC. The chain combines TRBV12-3 or TRBV12-4 with TRBJ2-1, with unresolved D. V shed 3 bases and J shed 6 bases, with 9 bases lying between them. This CDR3 spans 13 amino acids.

The sample holds a few counts of this clonotype. The chain joins TRBV20-1 to TRBJ2-5; the match to TRBD2 covers 7 bases. Germline trimming cut 3 bases from V and 5 bases from J; bases unmatched to any gene: 12. The CDR3 has 15 residues. Germline assignment: CDR1 DFQATT and CDR2 SNEGSKA (reference sequence). CDR3 loop: CSASAVRGVRETQYF. For the CDR3, the DNA is TGCAGTGCTAGCGCAGTCCGGGGGGTTCGGGAGACCCAGTACTTC.

This clonotype came up many times. J is TRBJ2-1 and V is TRBV9; 11 bases fit TRBD2. CDR1 and CDR2 from the germline V gene are SGDLS and YYNGEE. The CDR3 has 16 residues. J was trimmed by 2 bases and V by 5 bases; bases with no gene match: 6. DNA for the CDR3: TGTGCCAGCAGTTTCGGGACTAGCGGTCCCTACAATGAGCAGTTCTTC. Its protein product is CASSFGTSGPYNEQFF.

This clonotype came up once. The junction shows a germline mismatch at one end, possibly a read error. The rearrangement joins TRBV10-3 to TRBJ2-7; a possible D gene is TRBD1 (6 bases). Germline V lookup: CDR1 ENHRY, CDR2 SYGVKD. The length of the CDR3 is 14 residues. The CDR3, as DNA: TGTACCATCAGGGTTACAGGGACGACCTACGAGCAGTACTTC. This sequence encodes CTIRVTGTTYEQYF.

The rearrangement uses TRBV24-1 and TRBJ2-5, with 9 nucleotides matching TRBD1. V lost 4 bases and J lost 1; bases outside the gene matches: 3. CDR3 length: 15 residues. The V gene's germline CDR1 is KGHDR and CDR2 SFDVKD. CDR3 loop: CATSDTGGLQETQYF. The CDR3 DNA is TGTGCCACCAGTGACACAGGGGGCCTCCAAGAGACCCAGTACTTC.

This clonotype was recorded once. The chain combines TRBV5-1 with TRBJ2-3, with D unresolved. Germline-derived CDR1 and CDR2 are SGHRS and YFSETQ. V lost 3 bases and J 0 bases, leaving 14 bases between the germline ends. This CDR3 is built from 16 residues. The CDR3 reads CASSCRKQTSTDTQYF. The DNA of the CDR3 is TGCGCCAGCAGCTGTAGAAAACAGACAAGCACAGATACGCAGTATTTT.

This clonotype was observed a handful of times. The rearrangement joins TRBV5-1 to TRBJ2-1; D unclear. V was pared by 2 bases and J by 0 bases, with 9 bases between. The germline V gene encodes CDR1 SGHRS and CDR2 YFSETQ. This CDR3 has 15 amino acids. The CDR3 spells CASSLPSSSYNEQFF. The CDR3 region has the DNA TGCGCCAGCAGCTTACCTAGTAGCTCCTACAATGAGCAGTTCTTC.

This clonotype has only a few counts. This chain uses TRBV20-1 with TRBJ1-1, with 8 bases lining up with TRBD1. The CDR3 is 16 residues long. Germline CDR1 is DFQATT and CDR2 is SNEGSKA (reference sequence). J gave up 0 bases and V 6 bases, and 12 bases lay outside the gene matches. CDR3 protein: CSARTAGGFMNTEAFF. DNA of the CDR3: TGCAGTGCCCGGACGGCAGGGGGCTTCATGAACACTGAAGCTTTCTTT.

The chain employs TRBV11-2 and TRBJ1-2; D possibly corresponds to TRBD1 (6 bases). The CDR3 is 15 residues long. V lost 5 bases to trimming and J lost 2 bases, with 15 bases between them. Germline V gene lookup returns CDR1 SGHAT and CDR2 FQNNGV. CDR3 sequence: CASSTETGSNYGYTF. CDR3 sequence (DNA): TGTGCCAGCAGCACCGAGACAGGCTCAAACTATGGCTACACCTTC.

This rearrangement joins TRBV12-3 or TRBV12-4 to TRBJ2-7, with a weak D call TRBD2 (6 bases). Deletions cut 6 bases from V and 2 bases from J, with 14 bases between. CDR3 length: 14 residues. CDR3 sequence: CASSPGTLTYEQYF. The CDR3, as DNA: TGTGCCAGCAGCCCCGGGACTCTCACCTACGAGCAGTACTTC.

This rearrangement joins TRBV2 to TRBJ2-2, with 7 bases matching TRBD1. The CDR3 length is 16 residues. Germline V gene lookup returns CDR1 SNHLY and CDR2 FYNNEI. V shed 6 bases and J 0 bases; nucleotides not matched to a gene: 7. The CDR3 coding sequence is TGTGCCAGCAGGCCGCCCACAGGGGCGAACACCGGGGAGCTGTTTTTT. This encodes CASRPPTGANTGELFF.